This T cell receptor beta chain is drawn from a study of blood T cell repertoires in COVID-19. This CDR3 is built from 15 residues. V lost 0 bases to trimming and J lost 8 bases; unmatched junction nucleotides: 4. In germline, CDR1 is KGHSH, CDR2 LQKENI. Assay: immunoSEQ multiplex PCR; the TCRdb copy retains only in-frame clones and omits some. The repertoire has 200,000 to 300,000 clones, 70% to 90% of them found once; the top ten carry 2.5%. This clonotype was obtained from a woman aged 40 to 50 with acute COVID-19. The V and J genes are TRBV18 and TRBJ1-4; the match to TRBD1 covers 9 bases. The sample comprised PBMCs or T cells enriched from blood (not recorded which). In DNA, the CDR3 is TGTGCCAGCTCACCACCACAGGGGGCAGTGGAAAAACTGTTTTTT. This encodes CASSPPQGAVEKLFF.